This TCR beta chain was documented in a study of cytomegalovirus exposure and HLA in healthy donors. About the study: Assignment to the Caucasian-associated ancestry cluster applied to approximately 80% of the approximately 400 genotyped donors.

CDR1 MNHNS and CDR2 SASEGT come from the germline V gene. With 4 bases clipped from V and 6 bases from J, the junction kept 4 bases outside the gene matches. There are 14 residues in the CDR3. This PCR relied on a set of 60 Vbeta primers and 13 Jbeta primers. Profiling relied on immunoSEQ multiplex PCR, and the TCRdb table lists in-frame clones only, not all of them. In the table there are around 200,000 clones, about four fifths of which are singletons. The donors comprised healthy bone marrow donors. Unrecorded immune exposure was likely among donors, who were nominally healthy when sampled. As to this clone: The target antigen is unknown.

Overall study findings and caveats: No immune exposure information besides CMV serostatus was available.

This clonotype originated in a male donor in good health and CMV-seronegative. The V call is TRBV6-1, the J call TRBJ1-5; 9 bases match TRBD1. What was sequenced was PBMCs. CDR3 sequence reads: CASSAQGAGQPQHF. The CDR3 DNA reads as TGTGCCAGCAGTGCACAGGGGGCTGGTCAGCCCCAGCATTTT.